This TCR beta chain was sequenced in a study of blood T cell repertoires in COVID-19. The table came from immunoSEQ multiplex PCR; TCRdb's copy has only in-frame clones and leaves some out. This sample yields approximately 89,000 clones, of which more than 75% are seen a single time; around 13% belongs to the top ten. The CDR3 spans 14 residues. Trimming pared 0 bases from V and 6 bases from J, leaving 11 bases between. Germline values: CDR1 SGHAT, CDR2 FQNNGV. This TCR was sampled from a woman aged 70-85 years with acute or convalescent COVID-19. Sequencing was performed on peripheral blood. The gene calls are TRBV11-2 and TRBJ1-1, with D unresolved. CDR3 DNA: TGTGCCAGCAGCTTAGATCGGTCAGGCGCTGAAGCTTTCTTT. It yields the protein CASSLDRSGAEAFF. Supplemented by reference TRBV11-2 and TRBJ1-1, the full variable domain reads EAGVAQSPRYKIIEKRQSVAFWCNPISGHATLYWYQQILGQGPKLLIQFQNNGVVDDSQLPKDRFSAERLKGVDSTLKIQPAKLEDSAVYLCASSLDRSGAEAFFGQGTRLTVV.